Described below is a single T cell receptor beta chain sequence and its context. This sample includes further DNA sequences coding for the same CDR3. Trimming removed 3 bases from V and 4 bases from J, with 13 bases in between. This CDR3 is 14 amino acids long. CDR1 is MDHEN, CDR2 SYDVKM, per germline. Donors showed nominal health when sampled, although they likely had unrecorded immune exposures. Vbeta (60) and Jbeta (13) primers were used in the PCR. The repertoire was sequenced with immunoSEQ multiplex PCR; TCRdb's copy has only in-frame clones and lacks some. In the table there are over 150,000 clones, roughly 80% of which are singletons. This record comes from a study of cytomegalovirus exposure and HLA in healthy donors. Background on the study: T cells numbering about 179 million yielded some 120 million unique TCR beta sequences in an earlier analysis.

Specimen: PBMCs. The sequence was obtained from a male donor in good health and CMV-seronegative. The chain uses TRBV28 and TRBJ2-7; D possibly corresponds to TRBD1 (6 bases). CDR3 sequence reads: CASSFLGASYEQYF. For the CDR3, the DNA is TGTGCCAGCAGTTTCTTGGGGGCGAGTTACGAGCAGTACTTC.